The 22 T cell receptor beta chains reported below all come from one sample, sequenced in a study of persistence of HIV-infected CD4 T cells. Sequencing used immunoSEQ version 4 in survey mode. Libraries were prepared by immunoSEQ multiplex PCR; TCRdb keeps only in-frame clonotypes and omits some of them. The sample yields tens of thousands of clones, approximately 74% seen once. Antigens for these TCRs are unknown. Cells were stimulated with overlapping HIV-1 Gag 15-mer peptides. CD4+ T cells upregulating both CD40 ligand and CD69 were sorted as responding cells. Material: CD4+ T cells sorted from PBMCs after approximately 20-hour stimulation, obtained from a patient who received antiretroviral therapy. Receptors were obtained from an adult man with HIV who was CMV-seropositive.

This rearrangement joins TRBV4-1 to TRBJ2-3; D not resolved. Germline values: CDR1 MGHRA, CDR2 YSYEKL. The CDR3 has 15 residues. Deletions cut 4 bases from V and 2 bases from J, with 13 bases between. The DNA of the CDR3 is TGCGCCAGCAGCCGAACAAGATATGACACAGATACGCAGTATTTT. It codes for CASSRTRYDTDTQYF.

The V gene is TRBV29-1, the J gene TRBJ2-3; D gene unclear. The CDR3 sequence is 13 residues long. The germline V and J ends were trimmed by 2 bases and 1 base, with 7 bases remaining between them. Germline CDR1 is SQVTM and CDR2 is ANQGSEA. CDR3: CSVEWQGTDTQYF. The DNA for the CDR3 is TGCAGCGTTGAATGGCAGGGCACAGATACGCAGTATTTT.

The rearrangement uses TRBV7-9 and TRBJ2-7; no firm D call. The CDR3 loop spans 12 amino acids. Looked up from germline, CDR1 is SEHNR and CDR2 is FQNEAQ (reference sequence). The germline V and J ends were trimmed by 1 base and 4 bases, with 5 bases remaining between them. CDR3 protein: CASSLDLYEQYF. The CDR3 DNA follows: TGTGCCAGCAGCTTAGATTTATACGAGCAGTACTTC.

V and J are TRBV19 and TRBJ2-1; 10 bases map to TRBD1. Germline loops: CDR1 LNHDA, CDR2 SQIVND (reference sequence). The J segment lost 5 bases and the V segment lost 3 bases, leaving 22 bases of the junction unmatched. The CDR3 consists of 21 residues. The CDR3 coding sequence is TGTGCCAGTAGTATTAGCCGCGGGACAGGGGCCCTATTTTCGGGAAACAATGAGCAGTTCTTC. Amino acids: CASSISRGTGALFSGNNEQFF.

This clone was counted a single time. This CDR3 is CASSFGPPSTDTQYF. As DNA, the CDR3 is TGCGCCAGCAGCTTCGGGCCCCCAAGCACAGATACGCAGTATTTT. V usage is TRBV5-1 and J usage is TRBJ2-3, with unresolved D. Trimming stripped 2 bases from V and 0 bases from J, with 10 bases between. Germline lookup yields CDR1 SGHRS and CDR2 YFSETQ. CDR3 length: 15 residues.

The chain links TRBV5-4 to TRBJ2-7, with 10 bases identical to TRBD2. Germline assignment: CDR1 SGHNT and CDR2 YYREEE (reference sequence). The V segment lost 0 bases and the J segment 4 bases; nucleotides outside the gene matches: 4. This CDR3 contains 15 residues. CDR3 DNA: TGTGCCAGCAGCTTGGAACTAGCGGGGTCATACGAGCAGTACTTC. Translation gives CASSLELAGSYEQYF.

Here the CDR3 reads CASSREPNTEAFF. The CDR3 DNA reads as TGTGCCAGCAGTAGGGAACCGAACACTGAAGCTTTCTTT. V is TRBV27 and J is TRBJ1-1; no firm D call. The CDR3 contains 13 residues. The V gene lost 5 bases and the J gene lost 1 base, with 8 bases spanning the gap. Germline CDR1 MNHEY, CDR2 SMNVEV (reference sequence).

This chain links TRBV7-8 with TRBJ1-2, with D hard to call. The CDR3 extends over 13 amino acids. V was clipped by 5 bases and J by 4 bases, with 11 bases between them. The germline CDR1 and CDR2 sequences are SGHVS and FQNEAQ. The CDR3 nucleotides are TGTGCCAGCAGCCAGCAGACCTCCTATGGCTACACCTTC. Its protein is CASSQQTSYGYTF.

The V and J genes are TRBV24-1 and TRBJ2-1; TRBD2 aligns across 13 bases. The germline V gene has CDR1 KGHDR and CDR2 SFDVKD. The CDR3 runs 16 residues. The ends lost 2 bases at V and 5 bases at J; junction bases unmatched: 2. CDR3 nucleotides: TGTGCCACCAGTGATTACGGACTAGCGGGGGACAATGAGCAGTTCTTC. As protein: CATSDYGLAGDNEQFF.

V gene TRBV14 combines with J gene TRBJ1-1; tentative D call: TRBD1 (6 bases). Germline-derived CDR1 and CDR2 are SGHDN and FVKESK. The V end lost 8 bases, the J end lost 3 bases, and 13 bases lay between the germline ends. The CDR3 sequence is 13 residues long. CDR3 DNA sequence: TGTGCCAGCGGTGCACAGGGCTACACTGAAGCTTTCTTT. It yields the protein CASGAQGYTEAFF.

Here the CDR3 DNA reads TGTGCCAGCAGCCTTGGACAGGGGGCTGCAGATACGCAGTATTTT. It translates to CASSLGQGAADTQYF. This chain uses TRBV4-2 with TRBJ2-3; 11 bases are shared with TRBD1. Germline V gene sequence: CDR1 LGHNA, CDR2 YNFKEQ. The CDR3 loop spans 15 amino acids. Trimming cost V 4 bases and J 4 bases; bases outside gene matches: 4.

This clone occurred a few times. The gene calls are TRBV7-2 and TRBJ2-1, with D uncertain. The V gene lost 6 bases and the J gene lost 0 bases, with 9 bases spanning the gap. The CDR3 runs to 14 residues. Germline V CDR1 and CDR2: SGHTA, FQGNSA. The CDR3, as DNA: TGTGCCAGCAGGGAATGGAGCTCCTACAATGAGCAGTTCTTC. Translated, it gives CASREWSSYNEQFF.

The sample holds a few counts of this clone. J is TRBJ1-4 and V is TRBV29-1, with D perhaps matching TRBD1 (6 bases). From germline, CDR1 is SQVTM and CDR2 ANQGSEA. Trimming shortened V by 4 bases and J by 11 bases, and 17 bases separated the two germline ends. The CDR3 length is 13 residues. The CDR3 region has the DNA TGCAGCGTTGTGGGTCCACAGGGAATGAAACTGTTTTTT. This codes for CSVVGPQGMKLFF.

A few counts support this clone. J is TRBJ2-3 and V is TRBV5-1, with unresolved D. This CDR3 contains 14 residues. Looked up from germline, CDR1 is SGHRS and CDR2 is YFSETQ. Trimming shortened V by 5 bases and J by 0 bases, and 10 bases separated the two germline ends. CDR3 region: CASSVISSTDTQYF. In nucleotides, the CDR3 is TGCGCCAGCAGTGTCATCTCTAGCACAGATACGCAGTATTTT.

Judged by abundance, this clone is medium-sized. The chain recombines TRBV2 with TRBJ1-1; 9 bases are a match to TRBD1. The CDR3 loop spans 14 amino acids. V shed 6 bases and J 4 bases; nucleotides not matched to a gene: 6. The germline V gene has CDR1 SNHLY and CDR2 FYNNEI. The CDR3 DNA reads TGTGCCAGCAGCAACAGGGGGCGTAGCACTGAAGCTTTCTTT. It encodes CASSNRGRSTEAFF.

This clone was picked up a small number of times. The V gene is TRBV5-4, the J gene TRBJ2-1; TRBD2 agrees at 9 bases. J lost 7 bases, V lost 4 bases, and 9 bases had no gene match. Germline values: CDR1 SGHNT, CDR2 YYREEE (reference sequence). This CDR3 comprises 15 residues. The CDR3 nucleotides read TGTGCCAGCAGCATTCCGGGACTAGCAGGTAATGAGCAGTTCTTC. It specifies CASSIPGLAGNEQFF. Together with reference TRBV5-4 and TRBJ2-1, the CDR3 gives the full variable domain: ETGVTQSPTHLIKTRGQQVTLRCSSQSGHNTVSWYQQALGQGPQFIFQYYREEENGRGNFPPRFSGLQFPNYSSELNVNALELDDSALYLCASSIPGLAGNEQFFGPGTRLTVL.

This rearrangement joins TRBV6-1 to TRBJ1-5, with 10 bases fitting TRBD1. CDR3 length equals 17 residues. After removal of 0 bases from V and 7 bases from J, the junction contained 9 bases not matched to a gene. CDR1 MNHNS and CDR2 SASEGT come from the germline V gene. The CDR3 DNA follows: TGTGCCAGCAGTGAAGCGCTTGACAGGGGGCGCGGACAGCCCCAGCATTTT. Translating it yields CASSEALDRGRGQPQHF.

The chain employs TRBV6-5 and TRBJ1-1; 8 bases map to TRBD1. V was pared by 6 bases and J by 1 base, with 4 bases of the junction left unmatched. Per germline, CDR1 MNHEY and CDR2 SVGAGI. The CDR3 is 14 residues long. The CDR3, as DNA: TGTGCCAGCAGGGCAGGGGGCGAGAACACTGAAGCTTTCTTT. Its protein is CASRAGGENTEAFF.

CDR3 sequence reads: CASTREGRGNQPQHF. CDR3 sequence (DNA): TGTGCCAGCACTCGAGAGGGTCGGGGCAATCAGCCCCAGCATTTT. V gene TRBV6-5 combines with J gene TRBJ1-5; no reliable D call. Germline V gene sequence: CDR1 MNHEY, CDR2 SVGAGI. This CDR3 region has 15 residues. Trimming left V 7 bases short and J 2 bases short, with 15 bases between.

The rearrangement links TRBV3-1 (or the pseudogene TRBV3-2) to TRBJ1-2; 8 bases match TRBD1. The CDR3 has 16 residues. J was trimmed by 7 bases and V by 1 base; bases with no gene match: 11. Germline CDR1 and CDR2: LGHDT and YNNKEL (reference sequence). The CDR3 nucleotides are TGTGCCAGCAGCCAAGGTTCCAGGACAGGGTTGAGTGGCTACACCTTC. Translated, it gives CASSQGSRTGLSGYTF.

V is TRBV6-5 and J is TRBJ2-3, with 9 bases identical to TRBD1. V lost 7 bases and J lost 2; bases outside the gene matches: 7. Germline V gives CDR1 MNHEY, CDR2 SVGAGI. This CDR3 has 15 residues. The CDR3 DNA sequence: TGTGCCAGCAACTTGGACAGGGGTTACACAGATACGCAGTATTTT. This sequence encodes CASNLDRGYTDTQYF.

This sequence joins TRBV2 and TRBJ1-2; D is uncertain. Trimming left V 7 bases short and J 5 bases short, with 14 bases between. Germline V gene data show CDR1 as SNHLY and CDR2 as FYNNEI. The length of the CDR3 is 13 residues. CDR3 loop: CASTQTGLYGYTF. CDR3 sequence (DNA): TGTGCCAGCACCCAGACCGGACTGTATGGCTACACCTTC.